This T cell receptor (beta chain) originates from a study of blood T cell repertoires in COVID-19. Germline values: CDR1 SGHVS, CDR2 FNYEAQ. This CDR3 has 15 residues. After removal of 2 bases from V and 3 bases from J, the junction contained 1 base not matched to a gene. Using immunoSEQ multiplex PCR, the repertoire was profiled, and TCRdb retains in-frame clones only, with some absent. In the table there are roughly 340,000 clones, approximately 89% of which are singletons. The chain recombines TRBV7-6 with TRBJ2-2; TRBD2 matches 9 bases. The sample taken for sequencing was PBMCs or T cells enriched from blood (not recorded which). The origin of this receptor is a middle-aged man in a cohort exposed to, infected with or recovered from COVID-19 (not recorded which). CDR3 in amino acids: CASSLRGRDTGELFF. The CDR3 nucleotides are TGTGCCAGCAGCTTACGCGGGAGGGACACCGGGGAGCTGTTTTTT.